Below are 2 T cell receptor beta chains sequenced from a single sample in a study of blood T cell repertoires in COVID-19. Here immunoSEQ multiplex PCR was the method, and the copy in TCRdb shows in-frame clones only, minus some. The profile shows 88,000 or so clones, more than 75% of them singletons. Sequenced: peripheral blood. These TCRs come from a human donor in a cohort sampled during active COVID-19.

The chain has TRBV9 and TRBJ2-7; 8 bases map to TRBD2. The CDR3 loop spans 16 amino acids. The germline CDR1 and CDR2 sequences are SGDLS and YYNGEE. Trimming at V came to 0 bases and at J to 1 base, leaving 6 bases not matched to a gene. CDR3 nucleotides: TGTGCCAGCAGCGTAGGGGAAAGCGGGAGATCCTACGAGCAGTACTTC. This codes for CASSVGESGRSYEQYF.

This clone was counted only a few times. The V gene is TRBV23-1, the J gene TRBJ2-2; 9 bases map to TRBD2. TRBV23-1 is an ORF, with its function uncertain. This CDR3 comprises 18 residues. Trimming took 6 bases from V and 6 from J; bases not matched to a gene: 17. CDR3 DNA sequence: TGCGCCAGCAGCACCCCGGGCCGACTAGCGGCCTATCCCGGGGAGCTGTTTTTT. It specifies CASSTPGRLAAYPGELFF.